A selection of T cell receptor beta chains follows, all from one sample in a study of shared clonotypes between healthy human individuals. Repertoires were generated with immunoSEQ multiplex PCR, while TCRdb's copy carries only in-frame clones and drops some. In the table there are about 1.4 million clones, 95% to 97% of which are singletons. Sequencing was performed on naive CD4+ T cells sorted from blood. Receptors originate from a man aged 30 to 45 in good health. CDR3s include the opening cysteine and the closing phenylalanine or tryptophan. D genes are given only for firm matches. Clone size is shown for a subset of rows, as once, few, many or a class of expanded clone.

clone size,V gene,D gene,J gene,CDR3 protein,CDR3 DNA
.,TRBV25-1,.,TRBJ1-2,CASSEGDSRYNLVTQYTF,TGTGCCAGCAGTGAAGGAGACAGTAGGTACAATTTGGTAACCCAATACACCTTC
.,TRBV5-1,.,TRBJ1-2,CASSLASLGPTGHGYTF,TGCGCCAGCAGCTTGGCCTCTTTGGGACCGACTGGGCATGGCTACACCTTC
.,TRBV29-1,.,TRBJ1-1,CSVGGFENTEAFF,TGCAGCGTTGGAGGGTTTGAGAACACTGAAGCTTTCTTT
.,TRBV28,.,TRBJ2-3,CASSSYGGASDTQYF,TGTGCCAGCAGCTCCTACGGGGGCGCTTCAGATACGCAGTATTTT
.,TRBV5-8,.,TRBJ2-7,CASSLERLRVEYF,TGTGCCAGCAGCTTGGAGCGTCTACGAGTGGAGTACTTC
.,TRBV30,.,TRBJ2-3,CAWSRTDTQYF,TGTGCCTGGAGCCGTACAGATACGCAGTATTTT
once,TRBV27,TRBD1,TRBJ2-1,CASSRFRGSLLSSYNEQFF,TGTGCCAGCAGTCGATTCAGGGGGTCTCTCCTGAGCTCCTACAATGAGCAGTTCTTC
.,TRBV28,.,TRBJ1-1,CASRPQGRPNTEAFF,TGTGCCAGCAGACCCCAGGGGCGCCCGAACACTGAAGCTTTCTTT
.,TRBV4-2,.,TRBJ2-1,CASSQPGTLHEQFF,TGTGCCAGCAGCCAACCCGGGACTCTCCATGAGCAGTTCTTC
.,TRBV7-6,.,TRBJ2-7,CASSLAETYEQYF,TGTGCCAGCAGCTTAGCGGAGACCTACGAGCAGTACTTC
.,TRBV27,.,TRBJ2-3,CASNFAGGTDTQYF,TGTGCCAGCAACTTCGCCGGGGGCACAGATACGCAGTATTTT
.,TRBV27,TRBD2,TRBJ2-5,CATPGGQGRFQETQYF,TGTGCCACCCCGGGGGGTCAGGGAAGGTTCCAAGAGACCCAGTACTTC
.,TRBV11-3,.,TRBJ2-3,CASSSGPASPDTQYF,TGTGCCAGCAGCTCAGGCCCGGCGTCCCCAGATACGCAGTATTTT
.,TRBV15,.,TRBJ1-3,CATSGAATGNTIYF,TGTGCCACCAGCGGGGCAGCAACTGGAAACACCATATATTTT
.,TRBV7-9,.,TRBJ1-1,CASSEGQYYTEAFF,TGTGCCAGCAGCGAAGGACAGTATTACACTGAAGCTTTCTTT
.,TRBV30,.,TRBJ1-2,CAWSIRSAPRRGYTF,TGTGCCTGGAGTATCCGGTCGGCCCCCCGGCGTGGCTACACCTTC
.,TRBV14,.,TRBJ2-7,CASSQDNNWSSYEQYF,TGTGCCAGCAGCCAAGATAACAACTGGAGCTCCTACGAGCAGTACTTC